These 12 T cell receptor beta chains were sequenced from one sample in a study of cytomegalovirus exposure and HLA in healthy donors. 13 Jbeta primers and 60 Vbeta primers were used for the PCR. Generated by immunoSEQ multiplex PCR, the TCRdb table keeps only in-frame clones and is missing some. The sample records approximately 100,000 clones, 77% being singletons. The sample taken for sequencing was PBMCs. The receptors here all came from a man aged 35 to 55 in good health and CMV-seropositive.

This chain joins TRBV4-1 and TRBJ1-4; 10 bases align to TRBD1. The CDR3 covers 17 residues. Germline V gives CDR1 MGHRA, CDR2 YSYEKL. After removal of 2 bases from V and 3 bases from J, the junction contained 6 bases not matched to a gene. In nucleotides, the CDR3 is TGCGCCAGCAGCCAACGGGACAGGGGTTCGCCTAATGAAAAACTGTTTTTT. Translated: CASSQRDRGSPNEKLFF.

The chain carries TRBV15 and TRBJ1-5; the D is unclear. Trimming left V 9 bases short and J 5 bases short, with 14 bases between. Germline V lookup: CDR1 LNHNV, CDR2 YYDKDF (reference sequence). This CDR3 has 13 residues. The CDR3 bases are TGTGCCACAACCCCAGATACAGATCAGCCCCAGCATTTT. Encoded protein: CATTPDTDQPQHF.

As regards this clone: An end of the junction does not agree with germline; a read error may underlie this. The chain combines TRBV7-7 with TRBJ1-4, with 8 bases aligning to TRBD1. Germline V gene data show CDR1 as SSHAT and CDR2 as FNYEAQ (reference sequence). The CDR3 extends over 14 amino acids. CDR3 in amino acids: CASSEDREPEKLFF. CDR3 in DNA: TGTGCTAGCAGCGAGGACAGGGAGCCAGAAAAACTGTTTTTT.

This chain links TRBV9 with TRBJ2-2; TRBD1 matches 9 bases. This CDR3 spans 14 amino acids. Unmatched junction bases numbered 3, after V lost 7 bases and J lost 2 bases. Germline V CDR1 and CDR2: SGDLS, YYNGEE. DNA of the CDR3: TGTGCCAGCGAGGGACAGGGTAACACCGGGGAGCTGTTTTTT. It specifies CASEGQGNTGELFF.

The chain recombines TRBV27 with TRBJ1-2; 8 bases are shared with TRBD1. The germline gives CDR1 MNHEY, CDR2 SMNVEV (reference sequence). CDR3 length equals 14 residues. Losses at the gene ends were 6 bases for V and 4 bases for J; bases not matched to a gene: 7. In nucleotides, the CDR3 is TGTGCCAGCAGGGGGACAGGTGAATCCTATGGCTACACCTTC. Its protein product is CASRGTGESYGYTF.

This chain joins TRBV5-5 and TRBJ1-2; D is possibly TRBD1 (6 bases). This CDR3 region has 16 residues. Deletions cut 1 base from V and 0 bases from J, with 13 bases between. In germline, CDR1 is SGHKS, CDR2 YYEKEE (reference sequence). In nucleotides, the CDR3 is TGTGCCAGCAGCTTGTCCGTGGACAGAACTAACTATGGCTACACCTTC. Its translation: CASSLSVDRTNYGYTF.

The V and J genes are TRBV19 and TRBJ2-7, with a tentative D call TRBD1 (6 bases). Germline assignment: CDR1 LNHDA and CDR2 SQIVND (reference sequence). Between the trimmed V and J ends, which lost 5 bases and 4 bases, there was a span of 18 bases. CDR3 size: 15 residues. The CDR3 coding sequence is TGTGCCAGTAGTTTCCGACAGGAGTACAGATACGAGCAGTACTTC. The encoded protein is CASSFRQEYRYEQYF.

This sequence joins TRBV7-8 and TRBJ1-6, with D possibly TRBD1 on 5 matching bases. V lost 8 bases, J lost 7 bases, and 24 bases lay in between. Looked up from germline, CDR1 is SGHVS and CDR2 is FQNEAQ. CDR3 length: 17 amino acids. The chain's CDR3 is CASARNSGDRRNSPLHF. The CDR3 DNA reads TGTGCCAGCGCCAGAAACTCGGGTGACAGACGGAATTCACCCCTCCACTTT. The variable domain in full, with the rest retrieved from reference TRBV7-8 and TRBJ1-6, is GAGVSQSPRYKVAKRGQDVALRCDPISGHVSLFWYQQALGQGPEFLTYFQNEAQLDKSGLPSDRFFAERPEGSVSTLKIQRTQQEDSAVYLCASARNSGDRRNSPLHFGNGTRLTVT.

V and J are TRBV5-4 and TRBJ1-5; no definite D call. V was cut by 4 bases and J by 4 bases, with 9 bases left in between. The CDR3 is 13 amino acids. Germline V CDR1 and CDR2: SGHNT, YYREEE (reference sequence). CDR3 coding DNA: TGTGCCAGCAGCGCCTCGGGAAATCAGCCCCAGCATTTT. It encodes CASSASGNQPQHF. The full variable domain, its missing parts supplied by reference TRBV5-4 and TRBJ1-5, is ETGVTQSPTHLIKTRGQQVTLRCSSQSGHNTVSWYQQALGQGPQFIFQYYREEENGRGNFPPRFSGLQFPNYSSELNVNALELDDSALYLCASSASGNQPQHFGDGTRLSIL.

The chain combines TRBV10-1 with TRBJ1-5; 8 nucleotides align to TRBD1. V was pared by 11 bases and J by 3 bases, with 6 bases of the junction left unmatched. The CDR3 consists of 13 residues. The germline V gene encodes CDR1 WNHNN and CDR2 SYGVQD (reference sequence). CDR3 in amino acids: CAFGRGHNQPQHF. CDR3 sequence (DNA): TGCGCCTTCGGCAGGGGGCACAATCAGCCCCAGCATTTT.

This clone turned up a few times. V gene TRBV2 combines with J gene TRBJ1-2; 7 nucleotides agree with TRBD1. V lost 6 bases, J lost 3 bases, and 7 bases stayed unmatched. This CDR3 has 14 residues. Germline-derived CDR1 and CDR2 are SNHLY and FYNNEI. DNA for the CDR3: TGTGCCAGCAGGGGTGACAGGGCGGACTATGGCTACACCTTC. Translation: CASRGDRADYGYTF.

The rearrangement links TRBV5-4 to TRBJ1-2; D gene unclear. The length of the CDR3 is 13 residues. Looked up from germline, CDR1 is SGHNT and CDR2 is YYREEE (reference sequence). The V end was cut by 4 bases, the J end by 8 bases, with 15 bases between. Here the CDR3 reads CASSPPSGIGYTF. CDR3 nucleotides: TGTGCCAGCAGCCCCCCCTCGGGGATAGGCTACACCTTC.